These 12 T cell receptor beta chains were all obtained from the same sample, sequenced in a study of blood T cell repertoires in COVID-19. Generated by immunoSEQ multiplex PCR, the TCRdb table keeps only in-frame clones and is missing some. Among about 210,000 clones listed, over 75% were seen once. The sample taken for sequencing was PBMCs or T cells enriched from blood (not recorded which). All receptors come from a middle-aged man who had recovered from COVID-19.

The chain combines TRBV7-3 with TRBJ2-3; 10 bases are shared with TRBD2. The CDR3 runs 16 residues. Germline-derived CDR1 and CDR2 are SGHTA and FQGTGA. V was clipped by 3 bases and J by 4 bases; unmatched bases: 7. The CDR3 loop reads CASSFSRSGRADTQYF. The CDR3 DNA reads as TGTGCCAGCAGCTTTAGTCGGAGCGGGAGGGCAGATACGCAGTATTTT.

The V gene is TRBV3-1 (or the pseudogene TRBV3-2), the J gene TRBJ1-5, with a weak D call TRBD1 (5 bases). The germline V gene encodes CDR1 LGHDT and CDR2 YNNKEL (reference sequence). V was cut by 2 bases and J by 8 bases, with 19 bases left in between. This CDR3 has 16 residues. CDR3 bases: TGTGCCAGCAGCCAAACTCGTAGCCGGGGGGGGGAGCCCCAGCATTTT. This translates into CASSQTRSRGGEPQHF.

V and J are TRBV25-1 and TRBJ2-5; D is ambiguous. Germline lookup yields CDR1 MGHDK and CDR2 SYGVNS. The CDR3 runs to 13 residues. Trimming took 5 bases from V and 4 from J, leaving 11 bases between them. The CDR3 sequence is CASSHQAGETQYF. The DNA of the CDR3 is TGTGCCAGCAGTCACCAGGCCGGAGAGACCCAGTACTTC.

Only a few counts were recorded for this clone. At one end, the junction sequence differs from germline, possibly due to a read error. The rearrangement uses TRBV20-1 and TRBJ2-1, with a possible D match to TRBD2 (6 bases). CDR1 is DFQATT, CDR2 SNEGSKA, per germline (reference sequence). This CDR3 comprises 13 residues. CDR3 amino acids: CSASGIRLGSGVF. CDR3 DNA sequence: TGCAGTGCTAGTGGGATTAGACTGGGTTCGGGGGTCTTC.

V and J are TRBV5-1 and TRBJ2-1; 12 bases are a match to TRBD2. Germline-derived CDR1 and CDR2 are SGHRS and YFSETQ. The CDR3 loop spans 16 amino acids. V was clipped by 4 bases and J by 0 bases; unmatched bases: 2. The DNA for the CDR3 is TGCGCCAGCAGCAAGACTAGCGGGAGCTCCTACAATGAGCAGTTCTTC. Encoded protein: CASSKTSGSSYNEQFF.

This clone has a handful of counts. The rearrangement joins TRBV29-1 to TRBJ1-1; D gene unclear. In germline, CDR1 is SQVTM, CDR2 ANQGSEA. The CDR3 spans 11 residues. V was clipped by 3 bases and J by 9 bases, with 11 bases between them. The CDR3 DNA reads as TGCAGCGTTGAGGTCCCTCCTAAAGCTTTCTTT. It yields the protein CSVEVPPKAFF.

The genes are TRBV30 and TRBJ2-1; TRBD1 aligns across 7 bases. Germline lookup yields CDR1 GTSNPN and CDR2 SVGIG (reference sequence). The J segment lost 7 bases and the V segment lost 1 base, leaving 1 base of the junction unmatched. CDR3 length equals 12 residues. CDR3 residues: CAWSGGQNEQFF. The CDR3, as DNA: TGTGCCTGGAGTGGGGGACAGAATGAGCAGTTCTTC.

This chain uses TRBV5-1 with TRBJ1-3; no definite D call. Trimming removed 0 bases at V and 1 base at J, with 11 bases between. CDR3 size: 16 residues. CDR1 is SGHRS, CDR2 YFSETQ, per germline. CDR3 loop: CASSLGLASSGNTIYF. DNA for the CDR3: TGCGCCAGCAGCTTGGGACTGGCATCTTCTGGAAACACCATATATTTT.

This clone was detected only once. The V gene is TRBV4-2, the J gene TRBJ1-4; TRBD1 is a possible D gene (5 bases). From germline, CDR1 is LGHNA and CDR2 YNFKEQ. The ends were cut back, 4 bases at V and 8 bases at J, with 14 bases in the middle. This CDR3 is 14 amino acids long. CDR3 DNA: TGTGCCAGCAGCCCCACGGCAGGGAAAGAAAAACTGTTTTTT. The encoded protein is CASSPTAGKEKLFF.

This clone occurred many times. The chain links TRBV5-8 to TRBJ1-4, with D unclear. Trimming removed 3 bases at V and 5 bases at J, with 11 bases between. Germline CDR1 and CDR2: SGHTS and YDEGEE. This CDR3 spans 14 amino acids. In nucleotides, the CDR3 is TGTGCCAGCAGCTCGTGGACTTTAAATGAAAAACTGTTTTTT. Amino acids: CASSSWTLNEKLFF.

This rearrangement joins TRBV27 to TRBJ1-6; 10 nucleotides agree with TRBD1. The germline V gene encodes CDR1 MNHEY and CDR2 SMNVEV (reference sequence). V shed 6 bases and J 9 bases; nucleotides not matched to a gene: 5. CDR3 length equals 14 residues. This chain's CDR3 is CASSRTGGGSPLHF. The CDR3, as DNA: TGTGCCAGCAGCCGGACAGGGGGAGGTTCACCCCTCCACTTT.

V and J are TRBV9 and TRBJ1-3; D unresolved. V was pared by 4 bases and J by 2 bases, with 16 bases between. The germline CDR1 and CDR2 sequences are SGDLS and YYNGEE. This CDR3 is built from 16 residues. The CDR3 sequence: CASSSERGFAGNTIYF. CDR3 nucleotide sequence: TGTGCCAGCAGCTCCGAGCGAGGGTTCGCTGGAAACACCATATATTTT.